Listed below are T cell receptor beta chains from one sample, sequenced in a study of long-term antiretroviral therapy in people with HIV. Profiled with immunoSEQ multiplex PCR; TCRdb holds only in-frame clones, not every one. The table includes about 27,000 clones, roughly 80% detected once. The material was unsorted PBMCs, obtained 0.8 years before starting antiretroviral therapy. These receptors all stem from a man between 18 and 35 years old with HIV. The CDR3 runs from the conserved cysteine through the conserved F or W. D genes are given only for firm matches. The listing skips clone size in some rows; elsewhere it reads once, few, many or a size class.

>TRBJ2-3|few|TRBV28|.
TGTGCCAGCAGTGCCCCCTCGGCAGGGAGCAGAGATACGCAGTATTTT
CASSAPSAGSRDTQYF
>TRBJ2-5|.|TRBV5-4|.
TGTGCCAGCAGCAACGACAGGAGGAGCGAGACCCAGTACTTC
CASSNDRRSETQYF
>TRBJ1-2|few|TRBV29-1|TRBD1
TGCAGCGTTCTTATTAGGGCAGGGGGGAAAGGCTATGGCTACACCTTC
CSVLIRAGGKGYGYTF
>TRBJ2-2|few|TRBV29-1|TRBD2
TGCAGCGCTAACGGGGGGGACACCGGGGAGCTGTTTTTT
CSANGGDTGELFF
>TRBJ1-3|once|TRBV6-5|TRBD1
TGTGCCAGCAGTTACTCAGCTTGGGACAGAGGAAACACCATATATTTT
CASSYSAWDRGNTIYF
>TRBJ2-7|once|TRBV5-4|.
TGTGCCAGCAGCACCGACACACTGGTCTACGAGCAGTACTTC
CASSTDTLVYEQYF
>TRBJ2-7|few|TRBV7-2|.
TGTGCCAGCAGCTTAGCGGGTTTCTACGAGCAGTACTTC
CASSLAGFYEQYF
>TRBJ1-1|.|TRBV7-2|.
TGTGCCAGCAGCTTCGTCGGAGGGGTGACTGAAGCTTTCTTT
CASSFVGGVTEAFF
>TRBJ1-1|.|TRBV19|.
TGTGCCAGTAGTCCGGGACCTAGTAGTGAAGCTTTCTTT
CASSPGPSSEAFF
>TRBJ2-3|.|TRBV20-1|.
TGCAGTGCTGGTTGGGGGGATACGCAGTATTTT
CSAGWGDTQYF
>TRBJ2-2|.|TRBV11-2|TRBD2
TGTGCCAGCAGCTCGCTTCGGACTAGTGCCGGGGAGCTGTTTTTT
CASSSLRTSAGELFF
>TRBJ2-1|.|TRBV6-4|TRBD2
TGTGCCAGCAGTGTCAGCGGGGCTCCGGGTGAGCAGTTCTTC
CASSVSGAPGEQFF
>TRBJ2-7|.|TRBV28|TRBD2
TGTGCCAGCAAACTTCCGGGACTAGCGGGAGAGGAGCAGTACTTC
CASKLPGLAGEEQYF
>TRBJ2-7|once|TRBV28|.
TGTGCCAGCAGTCGGGCTAGCGCCTACGAGCAGTACTTC
CASSRASAYEQYF
>TRBJ1-2|.|TRBV6-1|TRBD1
TGTGCCAGCAGTGTTTGGACAGGACCCTCTAACTATGGCTACACCTTC
CASSVWTGPSNYGYTF
>TRBJ2-5|.|TRBV18|.
TGTGCCAGCTCACCACCGGAGCTGGGGGGGACCCAGTACTTC
CASSPPELGGTQYF
>TRBJ1-1|.|TRBV2|.
TGTGCCAGCAGCGGACGAGGGAACACTGAAGCTTTCTTT
CASSGRGNTEAFF
>TRBJ2-7|.|TRBV28|TRBD2
TGTGCCAGCAGTTTACTGACTAGCGGGAGTCCCTACGAGCAGTACTTC
CASSLLTSGSPYEQYF
>TRBJ2-5|.|TRBV2|TRBD2
TGTGCCAGCACCCGGGAGATTAGCGGGGGGGCCGAAGAGACCCAGTACTTC
CASTREISGGAEETQYF
>TRBJ1-6|.|TRBV15|TRBD1
TGTGCCACCAGCAGAGGCGGGGGGACAGGGTTCTCACCCCTCCACTTT
CATSRGGGTGFSPLHF
>TRBJ2-7|.|TRBV27|.
TGTGCCAGCAGCCGAAGGGTTCGGCGTTACGAGCAGTACTTC
CASSRRVRRYEQYF
>TRBJ2-7|once|TRBV5-6|TRBD1
TGTGCCAGCAGCCCCGGACAGGACGAGCAGTACTTC
CASSPGQDEQYF
>TRBJ1-5|.|TRBV27|.
TGTGCCAGCAGTTTAGGGTGGGGCAATCAGCCCCAGCATTTT
CASSLGWGNQPQHF
>TRBJ2-7|few|TRBV7-9|.
TGTGCCAGCAGCCTGGCTATGGACGAGCAGTACTTC
CASSLAMDEQYF
>TRBJ1-2|.|TRBV6-5|TRBD1
TGTGCCTATGAGGCAGGGGGAGGGCACTATGGCTACACCTTC
CAYEAGGGHYGYTF
>TRBJ2-2|once|TRBV19|.
TGTGCCAGTAGTACTTCCCTCGGAGCAACCGGGGAGCTGTTTTTT
CASSTSLGATGELFF
>TRBJ2-3|.|TRBV5-5|TRBD2
TGTGCCAGCAGCTTTGGGAGGGGCTCAGATACGCAGTATTTT
CASSFGRGSDTQYF
>TRBJ1-5|.|TRBV28|.
TGTGCCAGCAATGGGGGACTCCAGCCCCAGCATTTT
CASNGGLQPQHF
>TRBJ1-5|.|TRBV6-1|.
TGTGCCAGTTATTCCGGACAGATCAATCAGCCCCAGCATTTT
CASYSGQINQPQHF
>TRBJ1-1|once|TRBV19|TRBD1
TGTGCCAGTTCTAAGACAGGGGGCAACACTGAAGCTTTCTTT
CASSKTGGNTEAFF
>TRBJ2-7|.|TRBV28|.
TGTGCCAGCAGCCAGGGGATTTACTACGAGCAGTACTTC
CASSQGIYYEQYF
>TRBJ2-1|.|TRBV7-8|TRBD2
TGTGCCAGCAGCCCGAGCGGGAGGGCCTACAATGAGCAGTTCTTC
CASSPSGRAYNEQFF
>TRBJ2-7|.|TRBV5-1|TRBD2
TGCGCCAGCAGCACGGGACTAGCGGGAAACTACGAGCAGTACTTC
CASSTGLAGNYEQYF